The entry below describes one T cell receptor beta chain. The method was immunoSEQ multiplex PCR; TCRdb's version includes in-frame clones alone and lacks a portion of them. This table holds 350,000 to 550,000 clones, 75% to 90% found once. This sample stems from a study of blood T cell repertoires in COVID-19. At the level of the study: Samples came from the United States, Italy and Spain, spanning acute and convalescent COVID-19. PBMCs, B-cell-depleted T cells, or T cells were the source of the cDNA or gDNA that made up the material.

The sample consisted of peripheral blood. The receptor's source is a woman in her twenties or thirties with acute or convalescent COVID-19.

For the CDR3, the DNA is TGCAGTGCTAGGAGCTATGGCTACACCTTC. Protein sequence: CSARSYGYTF. The J gene is TRBJ1-2, the V gene TRBV20-1; the D is unclear. Trimming stripped 3 bases from V and 4 bases from J, with 3 bases between. The CDR3 spans 10 residues. Germline V gene sequence: CDR1 DFQATT, CDR2 SNEGSKA (reference sequence).